This T cell receptor beta chain was found in a study of molecular identifiers for immune sequencing clone quantification. Germline CDR1 is DFQATT and CDR2 is SNEGSKA (reference sequence). The length of the CDR3 is 16 residues. TCRdb redid the calling of the PCR reads with MiXCR, one entry per CDR3 protein. The top ten clones hold under 0.95% of a sample with about 640,000 distinct CDR3 sequences, nearly 20% of them seen once. As concerns this clonotype: This sequence may be a read error, since a much larger clone differs from it by one base.

Material: naive CD8+ T cells from blood, with Jurkat cell RNA spiked in. The subset here: FACS-sorted CD8+CD4-CCR7+CD45RA+ naive T cells. The TCR sequence derives from a human donor in good health. Some libraries in this study had Jurkat cell RNA spiked in. This chain uses TRBV20-1 with TRBJ1-4, with D perhaps TRBD1 (6 bases). The CDR3: CSAIQGFETDNEKPFF. The DNA for the CDR3 is TGCAGTGCCATACAGGGTTTCGAAACGGATAATGAAAAACCGTTTTTT.